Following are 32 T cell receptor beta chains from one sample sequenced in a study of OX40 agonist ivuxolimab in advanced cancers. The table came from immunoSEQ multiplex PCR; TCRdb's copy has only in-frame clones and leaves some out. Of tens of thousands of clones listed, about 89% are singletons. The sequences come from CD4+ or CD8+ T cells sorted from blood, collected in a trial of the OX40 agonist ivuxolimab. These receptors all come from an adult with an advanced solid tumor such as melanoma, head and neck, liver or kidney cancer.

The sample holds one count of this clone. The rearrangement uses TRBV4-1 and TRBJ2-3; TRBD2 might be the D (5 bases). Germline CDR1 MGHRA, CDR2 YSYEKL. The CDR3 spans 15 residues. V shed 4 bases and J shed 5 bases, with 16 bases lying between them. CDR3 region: CASSRREKGRDTQYF. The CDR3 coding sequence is TGCGCCAGCAGCCGCCGGGAAAAAGGGAGAGATACGCAGTATTTT.

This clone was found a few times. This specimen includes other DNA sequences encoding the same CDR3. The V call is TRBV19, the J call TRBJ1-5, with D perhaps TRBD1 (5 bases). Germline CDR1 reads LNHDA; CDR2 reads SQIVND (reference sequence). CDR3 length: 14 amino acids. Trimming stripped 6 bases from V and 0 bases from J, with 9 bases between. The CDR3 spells CASSPRDSNQPQHF. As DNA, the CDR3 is TGTGCCAGTAGCCCCAGGGATAGCAATCAGCCCCAGCATTTT.

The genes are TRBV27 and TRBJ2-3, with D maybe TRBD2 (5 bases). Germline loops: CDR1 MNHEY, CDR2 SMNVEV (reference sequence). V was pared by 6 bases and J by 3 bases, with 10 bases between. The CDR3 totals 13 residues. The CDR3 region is CASSLARTDTQYF. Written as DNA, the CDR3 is TGTGCCAGCAGCCTAGCCCGGACAGATACGCAGTATTTT.

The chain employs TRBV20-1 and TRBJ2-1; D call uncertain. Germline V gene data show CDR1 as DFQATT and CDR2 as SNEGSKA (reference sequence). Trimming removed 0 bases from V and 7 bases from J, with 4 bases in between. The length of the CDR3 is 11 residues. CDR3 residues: CSAREWNEQFF. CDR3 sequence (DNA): TGCAGTGCTAGAGAATGGAATGAGCAGTTCTTC.

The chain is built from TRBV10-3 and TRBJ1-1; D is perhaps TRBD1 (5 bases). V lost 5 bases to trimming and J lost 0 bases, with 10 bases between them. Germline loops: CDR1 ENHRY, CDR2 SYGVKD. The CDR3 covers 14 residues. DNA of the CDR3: TGTGCCATCAGTAAGGACATAGTGAACACTGAAGCTTTCTTT. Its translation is CAISKDIVNTEAFF.

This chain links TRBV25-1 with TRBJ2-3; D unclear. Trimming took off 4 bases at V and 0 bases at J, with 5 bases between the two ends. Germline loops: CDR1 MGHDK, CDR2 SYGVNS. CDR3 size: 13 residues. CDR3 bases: TGTGCCAGCAGTGTATACAGCACAGATACGCAGTATTTT. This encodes CASSVYSTDTQYF.

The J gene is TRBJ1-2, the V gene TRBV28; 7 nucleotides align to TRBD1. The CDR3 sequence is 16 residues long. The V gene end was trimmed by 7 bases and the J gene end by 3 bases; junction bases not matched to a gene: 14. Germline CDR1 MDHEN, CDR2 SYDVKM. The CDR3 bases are TGTGCCAGCACCACAAGGGACAGTTATTCTTACTATGGCTACACCTTC. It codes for CASTTRDSYSYYGYTF.

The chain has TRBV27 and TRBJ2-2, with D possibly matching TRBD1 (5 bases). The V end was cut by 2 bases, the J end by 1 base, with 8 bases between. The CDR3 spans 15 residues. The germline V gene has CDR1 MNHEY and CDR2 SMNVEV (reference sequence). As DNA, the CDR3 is TGTGCCAGCAGTTTAGGGGCACTGAACACCGGGGAGCTGTTTTTT. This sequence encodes CASSLGALNTGELFF.

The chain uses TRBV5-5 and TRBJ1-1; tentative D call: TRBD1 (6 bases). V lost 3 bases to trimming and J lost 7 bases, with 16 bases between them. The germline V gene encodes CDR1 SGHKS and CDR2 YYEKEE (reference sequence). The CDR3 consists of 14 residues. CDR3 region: CASSWADRTREAFF. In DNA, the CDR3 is TGTGCCAGCAGCTGGGCCGACAGGACGCGTGAAGCTTTCTTT.

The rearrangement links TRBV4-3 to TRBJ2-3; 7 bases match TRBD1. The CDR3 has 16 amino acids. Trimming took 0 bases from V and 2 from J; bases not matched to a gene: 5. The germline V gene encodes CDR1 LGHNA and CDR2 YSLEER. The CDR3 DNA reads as TGCGCCAGCAGCCAAGATGGGGACAGTCCCACAGATACGCAGTATTTT. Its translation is CASSQDGDSPTDTQYF.

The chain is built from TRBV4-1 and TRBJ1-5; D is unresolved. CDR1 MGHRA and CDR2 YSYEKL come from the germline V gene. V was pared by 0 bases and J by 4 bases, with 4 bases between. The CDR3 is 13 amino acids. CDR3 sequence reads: CASSQEVNQPQHF. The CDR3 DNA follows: TGCGCCAGCAGCCAAGAGGTGAATCAGCCCCAGCATTTT.

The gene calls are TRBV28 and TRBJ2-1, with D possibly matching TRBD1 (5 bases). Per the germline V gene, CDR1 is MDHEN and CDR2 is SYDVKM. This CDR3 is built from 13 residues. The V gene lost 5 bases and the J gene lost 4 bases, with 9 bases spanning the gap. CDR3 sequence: CASSDREYNEQFF. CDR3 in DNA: TGTGCCAGCAGTGACAGAGAATACAATGAGCAGTTCTTC.

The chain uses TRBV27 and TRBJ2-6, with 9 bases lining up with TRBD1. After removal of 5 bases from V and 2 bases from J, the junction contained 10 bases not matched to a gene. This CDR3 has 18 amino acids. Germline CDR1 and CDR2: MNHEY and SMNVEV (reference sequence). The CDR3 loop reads CASSPGTGWAPGANVLTF. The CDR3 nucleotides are TGTGCCAGCAGTCCTGGGACAGGGTGGGCCCCTGGGGCCAACGTCCTGACTTTC.

The CDR3 reads CASQQGGIFEQFF. Here the CDR3 DNA reads TGTGCCTCGCAGCAAGGCGGTATATTTGAGCAGTTCTTC. The V gene is TRBV30, the J gene TRBJ2-1; D is undetermined. The CDR3 is 13 residues long. Germline lookup yields CDR1 GTSNPN and CDR2 SVGIG (reference sequence). Deletions cut 7 bases from V and 9 bases from J, with 19 bases between.

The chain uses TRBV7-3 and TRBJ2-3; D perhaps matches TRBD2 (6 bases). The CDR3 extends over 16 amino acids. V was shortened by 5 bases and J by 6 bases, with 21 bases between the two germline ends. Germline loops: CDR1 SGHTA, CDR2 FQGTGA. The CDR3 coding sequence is TGTGCCAGCAGCCTTCATCCGGGACTCGAGGAGGATACGCAGTATTTT. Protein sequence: CASSLHPGLEEDTQYF.

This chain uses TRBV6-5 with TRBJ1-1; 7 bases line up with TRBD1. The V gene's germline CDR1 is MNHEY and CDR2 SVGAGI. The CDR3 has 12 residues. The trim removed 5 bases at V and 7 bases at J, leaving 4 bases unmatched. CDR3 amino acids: CASSPGGREAFF. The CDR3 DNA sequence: TGTGCCAGCAGTCCAGGGGGGCGTGAAGCTTTCTTT.

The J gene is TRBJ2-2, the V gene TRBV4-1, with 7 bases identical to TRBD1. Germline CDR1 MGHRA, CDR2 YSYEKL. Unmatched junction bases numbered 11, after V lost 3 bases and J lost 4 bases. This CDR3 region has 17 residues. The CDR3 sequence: CASSHPPTGMGTGELFF. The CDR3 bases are TGCGCCAGCAGCCACCCTCCGACAGGGATGGGCACCGGGGAGCTGTTTTTT.

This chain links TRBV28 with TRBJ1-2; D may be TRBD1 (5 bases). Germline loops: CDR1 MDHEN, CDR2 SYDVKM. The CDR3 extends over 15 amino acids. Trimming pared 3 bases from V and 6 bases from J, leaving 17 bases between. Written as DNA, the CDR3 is TGTGCCAGCAGTTTCCTGCGAGACATGGGGGATGGCTACACCTTC. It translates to CASSFLRDMGDGYTF.

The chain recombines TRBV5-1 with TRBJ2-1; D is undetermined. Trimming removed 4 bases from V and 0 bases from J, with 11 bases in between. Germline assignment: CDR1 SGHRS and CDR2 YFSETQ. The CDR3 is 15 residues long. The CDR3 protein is CASSRAPGSYNEQFF. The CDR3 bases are TGCGCCAGCAGCCGAGCCCCTGGCTCCTACAATGAGCAGTTCTTC.

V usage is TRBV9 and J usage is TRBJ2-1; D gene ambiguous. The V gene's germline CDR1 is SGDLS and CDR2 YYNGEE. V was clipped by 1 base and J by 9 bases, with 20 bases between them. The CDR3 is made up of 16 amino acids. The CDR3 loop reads CASSVQPGSHGGEQFF. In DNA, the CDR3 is TGTGCCAGCAGCGTACAACCCGGATCCCACGGCGGTGAGCAGTTCTTC.

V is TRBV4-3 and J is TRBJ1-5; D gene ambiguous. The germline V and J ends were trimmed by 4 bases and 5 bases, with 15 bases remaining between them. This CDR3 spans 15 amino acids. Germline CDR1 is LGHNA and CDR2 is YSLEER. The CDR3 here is CASSRVLHGDQPQHF. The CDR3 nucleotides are TGCGCCAGCAGCCGAGTACTTCACGGGGATCAGCCCCAGCATTTT.

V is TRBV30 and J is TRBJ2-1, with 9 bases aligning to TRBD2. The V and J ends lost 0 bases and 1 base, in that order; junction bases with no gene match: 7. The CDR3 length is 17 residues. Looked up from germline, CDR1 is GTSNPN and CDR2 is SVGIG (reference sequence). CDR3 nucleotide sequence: TGTGCCTGGAGTGTACACCCGGGACTAGCTTCCTACAATGAGCAGTTCTTC. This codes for CAWSVHPGLASYNEQFF.

CDR3 nucleotides: TGTGCCAGCAGCTTGGAGCGGGCAACTAATGAAAAACTGTTTTTT. Its translation is CASSLERATNEKLFF. The chain has TRBV5-6 and TRBJ1-4; D unresolved. The CDR3 is 15 residues long. V was trimmed by 0 bases and J by 0 bases, leaving 6 bases between them. Per germline, CDR1 SGHDT and CDR2 YYEEEE.

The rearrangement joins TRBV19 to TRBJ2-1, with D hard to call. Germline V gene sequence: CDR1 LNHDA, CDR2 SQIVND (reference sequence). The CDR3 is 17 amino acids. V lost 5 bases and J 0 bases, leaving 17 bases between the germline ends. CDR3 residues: CASSFPSDRNSYNEQFF. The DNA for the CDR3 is TGTGCCAGTAGTTTCCCCTCAGATAGAAACTCCTACAATGAGCAGTTCTTC.

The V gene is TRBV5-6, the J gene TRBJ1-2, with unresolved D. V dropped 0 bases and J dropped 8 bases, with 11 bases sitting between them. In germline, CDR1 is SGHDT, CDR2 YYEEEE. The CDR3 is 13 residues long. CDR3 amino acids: CASSLAGSRGYTF. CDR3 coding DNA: TGTGCCAGCAGCTTGGCGGGGTCCCGCGGCTACACCTTC.

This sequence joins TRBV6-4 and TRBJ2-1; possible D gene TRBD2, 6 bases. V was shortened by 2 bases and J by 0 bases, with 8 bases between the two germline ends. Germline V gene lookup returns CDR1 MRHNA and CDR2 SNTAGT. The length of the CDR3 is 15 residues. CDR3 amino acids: CASSDIGSSYNEQFF. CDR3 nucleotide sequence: TGTGCCAGCAGTGACATCGGGAGCTCCTACAATGAGCAGTTCTTC.

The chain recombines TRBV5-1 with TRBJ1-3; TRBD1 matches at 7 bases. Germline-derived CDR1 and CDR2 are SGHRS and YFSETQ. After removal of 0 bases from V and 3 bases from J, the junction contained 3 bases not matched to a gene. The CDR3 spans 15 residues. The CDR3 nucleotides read TGCGCCAGCAGCTTGGGACAGGGTTTTGGAAACACCATATATTTT. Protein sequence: CASSLGQGFGNTIYF.

The CDR3 DNA follows: TGTGCCGGGCAGGGATCTGGCTACACCTTC. The encoded protein is CAGQGSGYTF. This chain links TRBV30 with TRBJ1-2, with D possibly matching TRBD1 (5 bases). Trimming pared 8 bases from V and 7 bases from J, leaving 11 bases between. The CDR3 loop spans 10 amino acids. Germline values: CDR1 GTSNPN, CDR2 SVGIG (reference sequence).

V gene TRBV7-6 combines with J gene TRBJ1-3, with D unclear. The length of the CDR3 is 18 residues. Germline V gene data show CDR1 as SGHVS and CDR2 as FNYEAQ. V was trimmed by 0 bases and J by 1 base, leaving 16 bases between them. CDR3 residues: CASSLAGVGRKSGNTIYF. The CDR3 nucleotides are TGTGCCAGCAGCTTAGCGGGTGTGGGAAGGAAATCTGGAAACACCATATATTTT.

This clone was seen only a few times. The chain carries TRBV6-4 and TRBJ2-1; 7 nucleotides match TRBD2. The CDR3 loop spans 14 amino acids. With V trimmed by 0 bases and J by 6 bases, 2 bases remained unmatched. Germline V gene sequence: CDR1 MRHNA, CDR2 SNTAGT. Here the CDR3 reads CASSDSTSTNEQFF. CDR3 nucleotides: TGTGCCAGCAGTGACTCGACTAGCACCAATGAGCAGTTCTTC.

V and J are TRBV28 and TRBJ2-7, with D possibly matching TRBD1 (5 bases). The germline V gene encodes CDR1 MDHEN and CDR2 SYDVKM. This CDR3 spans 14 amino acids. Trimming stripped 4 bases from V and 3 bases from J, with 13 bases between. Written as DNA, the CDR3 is TGTGCCAGCAGTTCGCAGGGAAAAAGCTACGAGCAGTACTTC. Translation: CASSSQGKSYEQYF.

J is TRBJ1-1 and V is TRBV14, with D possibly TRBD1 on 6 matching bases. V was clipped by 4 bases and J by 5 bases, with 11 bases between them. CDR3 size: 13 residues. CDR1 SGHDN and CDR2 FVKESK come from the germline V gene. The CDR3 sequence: CASSPQGWTEAFF. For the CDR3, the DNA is TGTGCCAGCAGCCCTCAGGGGTGGACTGAAGCTTTCTTT. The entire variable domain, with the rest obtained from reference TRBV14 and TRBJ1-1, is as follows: EAGVTQFPSHSVIEKGQTVTLRCDPISGHDNLYWYRRVMGKEIKFLLHFVKESKQDESGMPNNRFLAERTGGTYSTLKVQPAELEDSGVYFCASSPQGWTEAFFGQGTRLTVV.